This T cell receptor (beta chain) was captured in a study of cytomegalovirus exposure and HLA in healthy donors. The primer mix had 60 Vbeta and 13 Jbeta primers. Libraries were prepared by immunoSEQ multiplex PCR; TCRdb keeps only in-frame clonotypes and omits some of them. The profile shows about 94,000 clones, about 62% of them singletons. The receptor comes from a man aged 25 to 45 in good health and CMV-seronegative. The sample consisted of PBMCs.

The CDR3 reads CASSLRTGGGNTIYF. The CDR3 DNA reads as TGCGCCAGCAGCCTTCGGACAGGGGGAGGTAACACCATATATTTT. The rearrangement links TRBV5-1 to TRBJ1-3; 10 bases are a match to TRBD1. The CDR3 is made up of 15 amino acids. The trim removed 4 bases at V and 7 bases at J, leaving 8 bases unmatched. Germline V gene sequence: CDR1 SGHRS, CDR2 YFSETQ. Combining the CDR3 with reference TRBV5-1 and TRBJ1-3 gives the whole variable domain KAGVTQTPRYLIKTRGQQVTLSCSPISGHRSVSWYQQTPGQGLQFLFEYFSETQRNKGNFPGRFSGRQFSNSRSEMNVSTLELGDSALYLCASSLRTGGGNTIYFGEGSWLTVV.